What follows describes a single TCR beta chain. Germline V gene sequence: CDR1 LGHNA, CDR2 YNFKEQ. Between the trimmed V and J ends, which lost 2 bases and 2 bases, there was a span of 9 bases. The CDR3 totals 14 residues. The sample belongs to a study of OX40 agonist ivuxolimab in advanced cancers. Profiling relied on immunoSEQ multiplex PCR, and the TCRdb table lists in-frame clones only, not all of them. The sample lists tens of thousands of clones, around 80% occurring once. The V and J genes are TRBV4-2 and TRBJ1-2, with D unclear. This receptor was obtained from an adult with an advanced solid tumor such as melanoma, head and neck, liver or kidney cancer. Sequences were derived from CD4+ or CD8+ T cells sorted from blood, sampled in a trial of the OX40 agonist ivuxolimab. CDR3 loop: CASSQRDTNYGYTF. The CDR3 DNA sequence: TGTGCCAGCAGCCAAAGGGATACGAACTATGGCTACACCTTC.